The clone carrying this T cell receptor (beta chain) was detected many times. UMIs were added to TCR cDNA along with a universal primer site when it was made by 5'RACE template switching. TCRdb reanalysed the 5' RACE reads using MiXCR and keeps one entry per CDR3 protein. The sample carries approximately 85,000 distinct CDR3 sequences, 13% recorded once. This specimen comes from a study of T cells after yellow fever vaccination. Trimming cost V 0 bases and J 4 bases; bases outside gene matches: 6. The germline V gene has CDR1 SGHDT and CDR2 YYEEEE. CDR3 length: 16 amino acids. The rearrangement links TRBV5-6 to TRBJ2-3, with 9 bases fitting TRBD2. The starting material was CD8+ T cells not binding an NS4B(214-222) dextramer, sorted from PBMCs, obtained about 21 days after the first yellow fever vaccination. This TCR derives from a man aged 18 to 30 who received the YFV17D yellow fever vaccine. Written as DNA, the CDR3 is TGTGCCAGCAGCTTGGCGGTAGCGGGGGTGTCAGATACGCAGTATTTT. Its translation is CASSLAVAGVSDTQYF.